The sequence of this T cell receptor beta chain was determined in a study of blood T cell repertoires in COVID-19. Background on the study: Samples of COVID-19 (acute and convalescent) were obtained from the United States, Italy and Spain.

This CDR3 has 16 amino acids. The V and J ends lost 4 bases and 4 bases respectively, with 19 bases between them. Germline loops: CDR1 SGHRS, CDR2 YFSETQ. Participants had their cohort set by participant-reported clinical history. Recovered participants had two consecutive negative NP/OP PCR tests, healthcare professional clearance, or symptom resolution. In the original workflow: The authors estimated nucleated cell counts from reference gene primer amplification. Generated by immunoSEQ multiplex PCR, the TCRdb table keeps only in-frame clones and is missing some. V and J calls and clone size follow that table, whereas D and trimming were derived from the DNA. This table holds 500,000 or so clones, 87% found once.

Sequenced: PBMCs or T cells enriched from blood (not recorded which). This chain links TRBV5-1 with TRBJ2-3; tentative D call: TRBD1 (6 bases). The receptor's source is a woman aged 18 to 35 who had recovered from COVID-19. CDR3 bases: TGCGCCAGCAGCCCCCGAAGTAGCGAGGGGGCAGATACGCAGTATTTT. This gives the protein CASSPRSSEGADTQYF.